This TCR beta chain was identified during a study of shared clonotypes between healthy human individuals. Study in general: The study drew on a couple of women and a few men aged 18 to 49 as donors. Study outcomes and limitations: Compared with clonotypes that all four donors shared, non-shared clonotypes had lower generation probabilities. Naive CD4 clonotypes overlapped across a few donors at roughly 5.1%.

V lost 3 bases, J lost 2 bases, and 11 bases lay in between. Per germline, CDR1 SGHTA and CDR2 FQGNSA. This CDR3 is 14 amino acids long. To note about this clone: Its antigen is unknown.

TCRdb's table, derived via immunoSEQ multiplex PCR, lists solely in-frame clones and lacks some. The sample lists some 2,100,000 clones; more than 85% were seen once. Naive CD8 cells were CD45RO-negative, positively selected for CCR7, excluding terminally differentiated effector memory CD45RA+ cells. The specimen sequenced was naive CD8+ T cells from PBMCs. The chain carries TRBV7-2 and TRBJ2-7, with D perhaps TRBD2 (6 bases). The sequence was collected from a man aged 18 to 30 in good health. Some clones in this sample may be carry-over from other donors' samples. As DNA, the CDR3 is TGTGCCAGCAGCTTGGACTGGGGGGCCTACGAGCAGTACTTC. Amino acids: CASSLDWGAYEQYF.